Listed here are 30 T cell receptor beta chains from one sample, sequenced in a study of blood T cell repertoires in COVID-19. Sequenced by immunoSEQ multiplex PCR; TCRdb stores in-frame clones only, minus some. The repertoire consists of roughly 330,000 clones, with roughly 86% occurring once and the leading ten covering 5.3%. Sequencing was done on a sample of PBMCs or T cells enriched from blood (not recorded which). These receptors all stem from a woman in her 30s who had recovered from COVID-19.

The chain links TRBV30 to TRBJ1-1; a possible D gene is TRBD1 (6 bases). Trimming removed 4 bases from V and 3 bases from J, with 9 bases in between. The length of the CDR3 is 12 residues. Germline assignment: CDR1 GTSNPN and CDR2 SVGIG (reference sequence). CDR3 bases: TGTGCCTGGACAGGGGCTCACACTGAAGCTTTCTTT. This sequence encodes CAWTGAHTEAFF.

V is TRBV20-1 and J is TRBJ1-2, with unresolved D. V shed 3 bases and J shed 7 bases, with 9 bases lying between them. Germline assignment: CDR1 DFQATT and CDR2 SNEGSKA (reference sequence). The CDR3 sequence is 11 residues long. The CDR3 loop is CSASLSSGYTF. The CDR3 DNA follows: TGCAGTGCTAGTTTAAGCTCTGGCTACACCTTC.

The chain has TRBV5-1 and TRBJ1-2; D perhaps matches TRBD1 (5 bases). CDR1 SGHRS and CDR2 YFSETQ come from the germline V gene. V shed 0 bases and J shed 8 bases, with 17 bases lying between them. There are 15 residues in the CDR3. This CDR3 is CASSLVEGYADGYTF. In DNA form, the CDR3 reads TGCGCCAGCAGCTTGGTGGAGGGGTATGCCGACGGCTACACCTTC.

The chain couples TRBV9 to TRBJ1-1; no clear D. The CDR3 totals 13 residues. CDR1 is SGDLS and CDR2 is YYNGEE in the germline V gene. The V gene lost 4 bases and the J gene lost 0 bases, with 7 bases spanning the gap. CDR3 sequence: CASSFGLNTEAFF. CDR3 sequence (DNA): TGTGCCAGCAGCTTCGGGTTGAACACTGAAGCTTTCTTT.

This clone was seen more than once but under ten times. V usage is TRBV5-4 and J usage is TRBJ1-5, with D possibly TRBD1 on 5 matching bases. The CDR3 has 13 residues. Trimming removed 0 bases from V and 7 bases from J, with 8 bases in between. The germline V gene encodes CDR1 SGHNT and CDR2 YYREEE (reference sequence). The CDR3 protein is CASSLDRFQPQHF. CDR3 DNA sequence: TGTGCCAGCAGCTTGGACAGGTTCCAGCCCCAGCATTTT.

The chain carries TRBV29-1 and TRBJ1-2; D ambiguous. V lost 0 bases, J lost 7 bases, and 15 bases lay in between. This CDR3 comprises 14 residues. The germline V gene has CDR1 SQVTM and CDR2 ANQGSEA. CDR3 residues: CSVEEEGSWGGYTF. The CDR3 bases are TGCAGCGTTGAAGAGGAGGGCAGCTGGGGTGGCTACACCTTC.

The chain is built from TRBV11-2 and TRBJ1-2; D gene unclear. Germline CDR1 SGHAT, CDR2 FQNNGV. Between the trimmed V and J ends, which lost 0 bases and 2 bases, there was a span of 10 bases. The CDR3 contains 15 residues. CDR3 in amino acids: CASSLDTTINYGYTF. CDR3 DNA sequence: TGTGCCAGCAGCTTAGATACGACAATCAACTATGGCTACACCTTC.

The chain combines TRBV4-2 with TRBJ1-2; D uncertain. Per germline, CDR1 LGHNA and CDR2 YNFKEQ. This CDR3 contains 13 residues. V was trimmed by 1 base and J by 3 bases, leaving 6 bases between them. CDR3 sequence (DNA): TGTGCCAGCAGCCAAGTGCGTGACTATGGCTACACCTTC. This codes for CASSQVRDYGYTF.

The gene calls are TRBV5-4 and TRBJ2-7; D remains unclear. The V gene's germline CDR1 is SGHNT and CDR2 YYREEE (reference sequence). V gave up 4 bases and J gave up 2 bases, with 19 bases separating them. This CDR3 contains 16 residues. The CDR3: CASSPTTKPETYEQYF. DNA of the CDR3: TGTGCCAGCAGCCCCACTACAAAACCTGAGACCTACGAGCAGTACTTC.

This sequence joins TRBV20-1 and TRBJ1-5, with a tentative D call TRBD1 (5 bases). Germline V CDR1 and CDR2: DFQATT, SNEGSKA (reference sequence). This CDR3 contains 13 residues. Trimming shortened V by 3 bases and J by 4 bases, and 10 bases separated the two germline ends. The CDR3 sequence is CSASPDTNQPQHF. The CDR3 nucleotides are TGCAGTGCTAGTCCGGACACTAATCAGCCCCAGCATTTT.

V and J are TRBV4-2 and TRBJ1-4; D call uncertain. V was cut by 4 bases and J by 8 bases, with 11 bases left in between. Germline CDR1 reads LGHNA; CDR2 reads YNFKEQ. The CDR3 extends over 13 amino acids. The CDR3: CASSPSFGEKLFF. The DNA for the CDR3 is TGTGCCAGCAGCCCGTCTTTCGGGGAAAAACTGTTTTTT.

CDR3 protein: CASSPYAGSANTEAFF. The CDR3 DNA sequence: TGTGCCAGCTCACCATATGCGGGGTCCGCGAACACTGAAGCTTTCTTT. The chain employs TRBV18 and TRBJ1-1; no clear D gene. Looked up from germline, CDR1 is KGHSH and CDR2 is LQKENI. V was trimmed by 2 bases and J by 1 base, leaving 14 bases between them. The CDR3 consists of 16 residues.

The rearrangement joins TRBV7-9 to TRBJ1-1; weak D call: TRBD1 (5 bases). Trimming cost V 7 bases and J 1 base, with 22 bases left between them. The CDR3 contains 17 residues. Germline V lookup: CDR1 SEHNR, CDR2 FQNEAQ (reference sequence). The CDR3 sequence: CASTMAGTLTQNTEAFF. The CDR3 DNA sequence: TGTGCCAGCACTATGGCAGGGACTTTAACTCAGAACACTGAAGCTTTCTTT.

J is TRBJ1-2 and V is TRBV19; maybe TRBD1 (5 bases). This CDR3 comprises 16 residues. Deletions cut 5 bases from V and 3 bases from J, with 19 bases between. CDR1 and CDR2 from the germline V gene are LNHDA and SQIVND (reference sequence). Here the CDR3 reads CASSSQGQSDHYGYTF. The CDR3, as DNA: TGTGCCAGTAGTTCCCAGGGCCAGTCGGATCACTATGGCTACACCTTC.

The J gene is TRBJ1-2, the V gene TRBV28, with 8 bases fitting TRBD1. CDR3 length: 15 residues. CDR1 and CDR2 (germline): MDHEN, SYDVKM. The V gene end was trimmed by 3 bases and the J gene end by 2 bases; junction bases not matched to a gene: 5. The CDR3, as DNA: TGTGCCAGCAGTTTGGGGGACAGGAAAAACTATGGCTACACCTTC. This codes for CASSLGDRKNYGYTF.

V gene TRBV30 combines with J gene TRBJ1-1; D ambiguous. V was trimmed by 2 bases and J by 5 bases, leaving 6 bases between them. This CDR3 spans 11 amino acids. Germline assignment: CDR1 GTSNPN and CDR2 SVGIG (reference sequence). The CDR3 region is CAWSSRTEAFF. CDR3 bases: TGTGCCTGGAGTTCTAGGACTGAAGCTTTCTTT.

CDR3 sequence reads: CASRLRRGQSHEQYF. The CDR3 nucleotides read TGTGCCAGCAGACTACGAAGGGGACAAAGCCACGAGCAGTACTTC. The chain uses TRBV28 and TRBJ2-7; D might be TRBD1 (6 bases). This CDR3 spans 15 amino acids. The V gene's germline CDR1 is MDHEN and CDR2 SYDVKM. Trimming cost V 6 bases and J 5 bases, with 20 bases left between them.

The chain recombines TRBV25-1 with TRBJ2-1, with 12 bases lining up with TRBD2. The CDR3 consists of 14 residues. CDR1 is MGHDK and CDR2 is SYGVNS in the germline V gene. The V gene end was trimmed by 8 bases and the J gene end by 3 bases; junction bases not matched to a gene: 2. The CDR3: CASSTSGGYNEQFF. In nucleotides, the CDR3 is TGTGCCAGCTCGACTAGCGGGGGCTACAATGAGCAGTTCTTC.

V usage is TRBV20-1 and J usage is TRBJ2-2; D perhaps matches TRBD1 (5 bases). CDR3 length equals 14 residues. The germline V and J ends were trimmed by 3 bases and 0 bases, with 8 bases remaining between them. In germline, CDR1 is DFQATT, CDR2 SNEGSKA (reference sequence). In DNA form, the CDR3 reads TGCAGTGCTAGTAAAGGGGCGAACACCGGGGAGCTGTTTTTT. Protein sequence: CSASKGANTGELFF.

The chain uses TRBV19 and TRBJ2-7; TRBD1 matches at 9 bases. From germline, CDR1 is LNHDA and CDR2 SQIVND (reference sequence). Losses at the gene ends were 7 bases for V and 1 base for J; bases not matched to a gene: 11. The CDR3 has 16 amino acids. CDR3 loop: CASKQRPGQGSYEQYF. CDR3 bases: TGTGCCAGTAAACAGAGGCCGGGACAGGGTTCCTACGAGCAGTACTTC. Combining the CDR3 with reference TRBV19 and TRBJ2-7 gives the whole variable domain DGGITQSPKYLFRKEGQNVTLSCEQNLNHDAMYWYRQDPGQGLRLIYYSQIVNDFQKGDIAEGYSVSREKKESFPLTVTSAQKNPTAFYLCASKQRPGQGSYEQYFGPGTRLTVT.

The V call is TRBV5-1, the J call TRBJ2-3; 15 bases agree with TRBD2. V lost 4 bases to trimming and J lost 1 base; unmatched junction nucleotides: 10. Germline V lookup: CDR1 SGHRS, CDR2 YFSETQ. The CDR3 has 19 residues. The CDR3 spells CASSATSGTSGGRTDTQYF. CDR3 nucleotide sequence: TGCGCCAGCAGCGCGACCTCCGGGACTAGCGGGGGGCGCACAGATACGCAGTATTTT. Filled out from reference TRBV5-1 and TRBJ2-3, the complete variable domain reads KAGVTQTPRYLIKTRGQQVTLSCSPISGHRSVSWYQQTPGQGLQFLFEYFSETQRNKGNFPGRFSGRQFSNSRSEMNVSTLELGDSALYLCASSATSGTSGGRTDTQYFGPGTRLTVL.

The table lists this clone with a count of one. The chain combines TRBV3-1 (or the pseudogene TRBV3-2) with TRBJ2-7; a possible D gene is TRBD2 (5 bases). The CDR3 totals 14 residues. The germline V and J ends were trimmed by 3 bases and 9 bases, with 18 bases remaining between them. Germline CDR1 LGHDT, CDR2 YNNKEL (reference sequence). CDR3 DNA sequence: TGTGCCAGCAGCCACGGCGTCGCCTTCGGAGGGCAGTACTTC. It translates to CASSHGVAFGGQYF.

CDR3 residues: CASSLLRGPSYGYTF. Written as DNA, the CDR3 is TGTGCCAGCAGCTTACTAAGGGGGCCTAGCTATGGCTACACCTTC. This chain joins TRBV7-2 and TRBJ1-2; the match to TRBD1 covers 7 bases. In germline, CDR1 is SGHTA, CDR2 FQGNSA. J lost 4 bases, V lost 2 bases, and 7 bases had no gene match. The CDR3 runs 15 residues.

The chain carries TRBV18 and TRBJ2-7; 7 positions match TRBD1. The junction had 13 bases not matched to a gene; V was cut back by 5 bases and J by 6 bases. CDR1 and CDR2 from the germline V gene are KGHSH and LQKENI. CDR3 length: 15 residues. The CDR3 region has the DNA TGTGCCAGCTCAAGGTCCTTGACAGGGCTCTCCGAGCAGTACTTC. Translated, it gives CASSRSLTGLSEQYF.

This clone has more than one count but fewer than ten. Distinct nucleotide sequences in the sample also encode this CDR3. The chain is built from TRBV4-1 and TRBJ2-7, with a tentative D call TRBD1 (6 bases). Per germline, CDR1 MGHRA and CDR2 YSYEKL. The length of the CDR3 is 14 residues. V lost 1 base to trimming and J lost 1 base, with 8 bases between them. This CDR3 is CASSQGRGSYEQYF. CDR3 in DNA: TGCGCCAGCAGCCAAGGCAGGGGATCCTACGAGCAGTACTTC.

This rearrangement joins TRBV10-3 to TRBJ1-2; maybe TRBD1 (6 bases). The germline CDR1 and CDR2 sequences are ENHRY and SYGVKD. The CDR3 is made up of 13 amino acids. Between the trimmed V and J ends, which lost 7 bases and 2 bases, there was a span of 11 bases. The DNA for the CDR3 is TGTGCCATCAACAGGGACCCAAACTATGGCTACACCTTC. Translating it yields CAINRDPNYGYTF.

The V call is TRBV4-3, the J call TRBJ2-1; TRBD2 matches at 7 bases. V was clipped by 1 base and J by 6 bases; unmatched bases: 9. The CDR3 has 16 residues. CDR1 is LGHNA and CDR2 is YSLEER in the germline V gene. CDR3 residues: CASSQGRTRRGNEQFF. Here the CDR3 DNA reads TGCGCCAGCAGCCAAGGACGGACTAGAAGGGGCAATGAGCAGTTCTTC.

This chain joins TRBV19 and TRBJ2-7, with TRBD1 as a possible D gene (5 bases). CDR3 size: 11 residues. Germline CDR1 is LNHDA and CDR2 is SQIVND (reference sequence). V shed 6 bases and J shed 6 bases, with 9 bases lying between them. CDR3 sequence: CASRKGREQYF. The CDR3 DNA sequence: TGTGCCAGTAGAAAGGGGCGCGAGCAGTACTTC.

The CDR3 DNA is TGTGCCAGCAGTTTGACCTCAGCGGGGTACGAGCAGTACTTC. This gives the protein CASSLTSAGYEQYF. The chain joins TRBV27 to TRBJ2-7, with 7 bases lining up with TRBD2. The trim removed 3 bases at V and 4 bases at J, leaving 6 bases unmatched. This CDR3 is 14 amino acids long. Germline loops: CDR1 MNHEY, CDR2 SMNVEV (reference sequence).

The rearrangement uses TRBV21-1 and TRBJ1-2; the table's D call, TRBD1, has no DNA check behind it. TRBV21-1 is tagged as a pseudogene. This CDR3 spans 19 amino acids. The CDR3 DNA reads as TGTGCCAGCAGCAAAGCATACCGGGACAGGGGGCGCGTCCTCTATGGCTACACCTTC. Its protein is CASSKAYRDRGRVLYGYTF.